The 3 T cell receptor beta chains below all came from one sample that was sequenced in a study of blood T cells in healthy people across ages. Primers used in a second PCR of about 7 to 12 cycles were a sample-barcoded 5' primer and a J-beta primer mix. Via MiXCR, TCRdb re-called the 5' RACE reads, giving one row per CDR3 protein. The table includes about 1.4 million distinct CDR3 sequences, approximately 59% detected once. The sample consisted of blood. Every receptor here comes from a man between 18 and 35 years old in good health.

The chain joins TRBV20-1 to TRBJ2-3; D is ambiguous. Germline V gene data show CDR1 as DFQATT and CDR2 as SNEGSKA (reference sequence). The CDR3 is made up of 14 amino acids. V was cut by 7 bases and J by 3 bases, with 17 bases left in between. DNA for the CDR3: TGCAGTGGGACGGTGGAATCTGTGACAGATACGCAGTATTTT. Translating it yields CSGTVESVTDTQYF.

The chain has TRBV6-2 or TRBV6-3 and TRBJ2-5; D uncertain. Per the germline V gene, CDR1 is MNHEY and CDR2 is SVGEGT. This CDR3 has 11 amino acids. The V gene lost 6 bases and the J gene lost 5 bases, with 7 bases spanning the gap. Here the CDR3 reads CASSPWETQYF. CDR3 bases: TGTGCCAGCAGCCCGTGGGAGACCCAGTACTTC.

This rearrangement joins TRBV10-3 to TRBJ2-3; D uncertain. V dropped 6 bases and J dropped 10 bases, with 14 bases sitting between them. CDR1 is ENHRY, CDR2 SYGVKD, per germline. This CDR3 is 12 amino acids long. The CDR3 region is CAIREGLYPQYF. Written as DNA, the CDR3 is TGTGCCATCAGGGAAGGCCTTTACCCGCAGTATTTT.